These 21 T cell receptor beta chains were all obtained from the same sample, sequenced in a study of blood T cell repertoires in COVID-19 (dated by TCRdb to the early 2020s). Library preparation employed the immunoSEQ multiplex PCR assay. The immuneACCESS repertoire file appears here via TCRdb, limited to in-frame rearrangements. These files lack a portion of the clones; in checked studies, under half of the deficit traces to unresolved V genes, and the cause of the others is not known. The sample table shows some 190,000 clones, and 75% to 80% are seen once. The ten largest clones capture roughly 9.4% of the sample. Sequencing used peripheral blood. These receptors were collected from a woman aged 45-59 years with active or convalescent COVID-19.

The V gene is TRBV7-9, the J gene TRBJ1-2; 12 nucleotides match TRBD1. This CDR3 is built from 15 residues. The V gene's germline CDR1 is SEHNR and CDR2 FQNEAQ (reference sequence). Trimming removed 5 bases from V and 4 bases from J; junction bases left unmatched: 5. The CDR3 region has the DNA TGTGCCAGCAGCGCACCGGGACAGGGGGCCTATGGCTACACCTTC. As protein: CASSAPGQGAYGYTF.

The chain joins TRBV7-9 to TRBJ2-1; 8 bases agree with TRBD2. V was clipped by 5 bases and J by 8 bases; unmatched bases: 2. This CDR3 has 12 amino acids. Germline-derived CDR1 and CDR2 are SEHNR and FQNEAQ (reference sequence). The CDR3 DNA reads TGTGCCAGCAGCCGGGGGGGCGATGAGCAGTTCTTC. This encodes CASSRGGDEQFF.

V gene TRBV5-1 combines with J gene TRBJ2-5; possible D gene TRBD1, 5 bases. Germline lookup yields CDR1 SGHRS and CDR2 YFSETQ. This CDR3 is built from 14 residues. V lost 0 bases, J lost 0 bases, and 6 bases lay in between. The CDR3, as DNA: TGCGCCAGCAGCTTGGGACAGTACCAAGAGACCCAGTACTTC. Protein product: CASSLGQYQETQYF.

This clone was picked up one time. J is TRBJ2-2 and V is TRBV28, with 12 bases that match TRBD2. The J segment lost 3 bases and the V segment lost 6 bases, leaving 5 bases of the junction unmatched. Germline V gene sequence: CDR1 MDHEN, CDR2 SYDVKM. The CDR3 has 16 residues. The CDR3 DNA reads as TGTGCCAGCAGCCCATCTAGCGGGAGGGACACCGGGGAGCTGTTTTTT. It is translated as CASSPSSGRDTGELFF.

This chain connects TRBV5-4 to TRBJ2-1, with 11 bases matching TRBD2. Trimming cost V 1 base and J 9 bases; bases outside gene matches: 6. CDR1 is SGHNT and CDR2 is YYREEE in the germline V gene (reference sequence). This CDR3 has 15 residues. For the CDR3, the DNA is TGTGCCAGCAGCTTGTCTAGCGGGGGGCGAGGTGAGCAGTTCTTC. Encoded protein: CASSLSSGGRGEQFF. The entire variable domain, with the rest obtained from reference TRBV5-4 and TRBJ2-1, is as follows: ETGVTQSPTHLIKTRGQQVTLRCSSQSGHNTVSWYQQALGQGPQFIFQYYREEENGRGNFPPRFSGLQFPNYSSELNVNALELDDSALYLCASSLSSGGRGEQFFGPGTRLTVL.

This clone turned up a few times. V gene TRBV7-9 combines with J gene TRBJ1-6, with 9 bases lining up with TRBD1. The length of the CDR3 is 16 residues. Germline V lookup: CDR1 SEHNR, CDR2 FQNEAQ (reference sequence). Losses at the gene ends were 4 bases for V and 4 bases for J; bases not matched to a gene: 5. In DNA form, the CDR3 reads TGTGCCAGCAGCTCATCGGACAGGGGTTATAATTCACCCCTCCACTTT. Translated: CASSSSDRGYNSPLHF.

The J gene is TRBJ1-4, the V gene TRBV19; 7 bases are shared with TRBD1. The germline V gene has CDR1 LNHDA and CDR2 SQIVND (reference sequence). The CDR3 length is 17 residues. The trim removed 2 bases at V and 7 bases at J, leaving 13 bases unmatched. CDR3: CASSIMVSTGKSEKLFF. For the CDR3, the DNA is TGTGCCAGTAGTATAATGGTCTCGACAGGGAAGAGTGAAAAACTGTTTTTT.

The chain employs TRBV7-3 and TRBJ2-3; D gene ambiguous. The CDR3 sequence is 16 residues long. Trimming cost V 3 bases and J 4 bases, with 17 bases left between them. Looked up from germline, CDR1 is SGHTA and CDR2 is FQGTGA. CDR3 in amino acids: CASSFSAQPRPDTQYF. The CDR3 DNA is TGTGCCAGCAGCTTTTCCGCACAGCCCAGGCCAGATACGCAGTATTTT.

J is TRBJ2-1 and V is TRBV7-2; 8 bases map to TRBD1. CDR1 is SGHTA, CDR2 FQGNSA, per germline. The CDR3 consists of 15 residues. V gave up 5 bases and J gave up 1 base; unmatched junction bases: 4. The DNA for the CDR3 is TGTGCCAGCAGCGACACAGGGGGTTCCTACAATGAGCAGTTCTTC. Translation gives CASSDTGGSYNEQFF. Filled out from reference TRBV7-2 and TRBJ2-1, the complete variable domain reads GAGVSQSPSNKVTEKGKDVELRCDPISGHTALYWYRQSLGQGLEFLIYFQGNSAPDKSGLPSDRFSAERTGGSVSTLTIQRTQQEDSAVYLCASSDTGGSYNEQFFGPGTRLTVL.

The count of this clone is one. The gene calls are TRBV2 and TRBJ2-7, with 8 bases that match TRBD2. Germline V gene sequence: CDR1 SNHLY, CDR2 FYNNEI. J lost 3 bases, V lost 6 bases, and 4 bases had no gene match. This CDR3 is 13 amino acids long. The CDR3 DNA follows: TGTGCCAGCAGGGAGCGGGAGCGCTACGAGCAGTACTTC. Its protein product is CASRERERYEQYF.

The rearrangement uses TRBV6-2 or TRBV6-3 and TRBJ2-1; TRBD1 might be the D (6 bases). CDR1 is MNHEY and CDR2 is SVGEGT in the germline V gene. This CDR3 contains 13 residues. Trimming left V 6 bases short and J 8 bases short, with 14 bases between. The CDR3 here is CASRYTGSDEQFF. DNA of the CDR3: TGTGCCAGCAGGTACACAGGGAGCGATGAGCAGTTCTTC.

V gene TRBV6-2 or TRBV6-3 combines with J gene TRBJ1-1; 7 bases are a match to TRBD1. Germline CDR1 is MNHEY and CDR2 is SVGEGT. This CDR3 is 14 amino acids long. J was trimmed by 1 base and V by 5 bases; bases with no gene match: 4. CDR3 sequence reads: CASSGGQQNTEAFF. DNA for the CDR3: TGTGCCAGCAGTGGGGGACAGCAGAACACTGAAGCTTTCTTT.

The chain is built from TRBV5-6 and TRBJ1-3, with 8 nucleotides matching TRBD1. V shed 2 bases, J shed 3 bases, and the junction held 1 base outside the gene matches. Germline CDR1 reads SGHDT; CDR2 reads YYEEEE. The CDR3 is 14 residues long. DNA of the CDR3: TGTGCCAGCAGCTTCGGACAGGGTGGAAACACCATATATTTT. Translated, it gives CASSFGQGGNTIYF.

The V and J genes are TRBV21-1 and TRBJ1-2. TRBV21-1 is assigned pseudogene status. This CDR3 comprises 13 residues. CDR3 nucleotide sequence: TGTGCCAGCAGCCTCCAGGACTGTTATGGCTACACCTTC. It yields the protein CASSLQDCYGYTF.

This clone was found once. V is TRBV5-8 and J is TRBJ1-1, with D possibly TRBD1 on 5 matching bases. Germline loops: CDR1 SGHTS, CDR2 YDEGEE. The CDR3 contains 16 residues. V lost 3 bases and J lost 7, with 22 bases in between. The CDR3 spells CASSSSLTGQLLEAFF. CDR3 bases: TGTGCCAGCAGCTCGTCATTGACCGGACAATTACTTGAAGCTTTCTTT. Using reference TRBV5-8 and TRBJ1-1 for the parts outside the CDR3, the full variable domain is EAGVTQSPTHLIKTRGQQATLRCSPISGHTSVYWYQQALGLGLQFLLWYDEGEERNRGNFPPRFSGRQFPNYSSELNVNALELEDSALYLCASSSSLTGQLLEAFFGQGTRLTVV.

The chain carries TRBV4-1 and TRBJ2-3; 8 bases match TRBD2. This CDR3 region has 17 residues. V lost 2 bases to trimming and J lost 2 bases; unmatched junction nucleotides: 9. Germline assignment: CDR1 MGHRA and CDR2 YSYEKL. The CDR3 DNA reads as TGCGCCAGCAGCCAAATCCACGGGACTAGAGACACAGATACGCAGTATTTT. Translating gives CASSQIHGTRDTDTQYF.

Here the CDR3 reads CASSPSTGDTEAFF. In DNA, the CDR3 is TGTGCCAGCTCACCTTCTACAGGGGACACTGAAGCTTTCTTT. The J gene is TRBJ1-1, the V gene TRBV18; 7 positions agree with TRBD1. Trimming cost V 3 bases and J 3 bases; bases outside gene matches: 4. The CDR3 is 14 amino acids. The germline V gene has CDR1 KGHSH and CDR2 LQKENI.

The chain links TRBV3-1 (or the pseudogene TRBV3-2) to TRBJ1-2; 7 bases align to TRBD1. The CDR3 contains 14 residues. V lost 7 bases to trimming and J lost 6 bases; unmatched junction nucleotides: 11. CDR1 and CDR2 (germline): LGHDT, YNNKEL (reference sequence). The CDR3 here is CASTETGWQDGYTF. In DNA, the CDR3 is TGTGCCAGCACCGAGACAGGGTGGCAGGATGGCTACACCTTC.

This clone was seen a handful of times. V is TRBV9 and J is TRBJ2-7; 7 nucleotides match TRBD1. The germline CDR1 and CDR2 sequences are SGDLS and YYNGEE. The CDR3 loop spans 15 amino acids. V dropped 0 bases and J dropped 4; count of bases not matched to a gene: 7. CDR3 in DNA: TGTGCCAGCAGCGTAGCTACAGGGGCCCCATACGAGCAGTACTTC. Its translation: CASSVATGAPYEQYF.

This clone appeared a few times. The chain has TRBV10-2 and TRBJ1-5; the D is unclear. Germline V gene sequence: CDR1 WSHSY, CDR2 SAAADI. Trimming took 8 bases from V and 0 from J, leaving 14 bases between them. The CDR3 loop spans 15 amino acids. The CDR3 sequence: CASSMQAHSNQPQHF. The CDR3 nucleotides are TGCGCCAGCTCCATGCAGGCCCATAGCAATCAGCCCCAGCATTTT.

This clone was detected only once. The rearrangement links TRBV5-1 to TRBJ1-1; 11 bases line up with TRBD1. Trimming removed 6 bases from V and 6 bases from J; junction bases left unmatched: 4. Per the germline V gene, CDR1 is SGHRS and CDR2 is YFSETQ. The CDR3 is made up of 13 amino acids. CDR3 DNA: TGCGCCAGCAACCGGGACAGGGGGGCTGAAGCTTTCTTT. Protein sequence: CASNRDRGAEAFF.